This T cell receptor (beta chain) was obtained from a study of blood T cell repertoires in COVID-19. Produced via immunoSEQ multiplex PCR; TCRdb's table is partial and in-frame only. The sample records fewer than 250,000 clones, roughly 83% being singletons. Deletions cut 0 bases from V and 7 bases from J, with 13 bases between. This CDR3 has 15 residues. Germline CDR1 reads SGDLS; CDR2 reads YYNGEE. Sequencing was carried out using PBMCs or T cells enriched from blood (not recorded which). This chain connects TRBV9 to TRBJ2-2; D may be TRBD2 (6 bases). This receptor was obtained from a woman in her 30s who had recovered from COVID-19. CDR3 sequence: CASSVEVAGRGELFF. DNA for the CDR3: TGTGCCAGCAGCGTAGAAGTGGCGGGGCGCGGGGAGCTGTTTTTT. The variable domain in full, completed from reference TRBV9 and TRBJ2-2, reads DSGVTQTPKHLITATGQRVTLRCSPRSGDLSVYWYQQSLDQGLQFLIQYYNGEERAKGNILERFSAQQFPDLHSELNLSSLELGDSALYFCASSVEVAGRGELFFGEGSRLTVL.